The clone carrying this TCR beta chain is classed as medium-sized. The sample is drawn from a study of cytotoxic CD8 clonotypes in ibrutinib-treated CLL. V dropped 4 bases and J dropped 12; count of bases not matched to a gene: 3. The length of the CDR3 is 10 residues. Germline V gene data show CDR1 as DFQATT and CDR2 as SNEGSKA (reference sequence). Sequenced by immunoSEQ multiplex PCR; TCRdb stores in-frame clones only, minus some. The sample contains over 45,000 clones, around 60% of which appear only once. Approximately 2.2 micrograms of genomic DNA from cryopreserved PBMCs went into TCR beta libraries.

The sequence was obtained from a human donor with chronic lymphocytic leukemia. This material consisted of PBMCs, taken after 24 months of ibrutinib treatment. The V gene is TRBV20-1, the J gene TRBJ2-4; 7 positions agree with TRBD1. Written as DNA, the CDR3 is TGCAGTGCTACGACAGGGTCTCAGTACTTC. This translates into CSATTGSQYF.